This TCR beta chain was sequenced in a study of T cell responses to AZD1222 COVID-19 vaccine. Study outcomes and limitations: The study sampled repertoires only after the peak T cell response. Rises in breadth and depth of Spike-specific TCRs came after two AZD1222 doses.

The assay was immunoSEQ multiplex PCR, and TCRdb's table has in-frame clones only and misses some. The table records 53,000 or so clones, more than 70% of them present only once. Losses at the gene ends were 1 base for V and 4 bases for J; bases not matched to a gene: 3. Germline V gives CDR1 SGHTA, CDR2 FQGNSA. This CDR3 contains 16 residues. A word on this clone: Its antigen is as yet unknown.

Sample: peripheral blood, taken on day 0 of MenACWY control vaccination. The V gene is TRBV7-2, the J gene TRBJ2-3, with 12 bases identical to TRBD2. The receptor comes from an adult in good health. Written as DNA, the CDR3 is TGTGCCAGCAGCTTAGTGACTAGCGGGAGAGCAGATACGCAGTATTTT. It translates to CASSLVTSGRADTQYF.